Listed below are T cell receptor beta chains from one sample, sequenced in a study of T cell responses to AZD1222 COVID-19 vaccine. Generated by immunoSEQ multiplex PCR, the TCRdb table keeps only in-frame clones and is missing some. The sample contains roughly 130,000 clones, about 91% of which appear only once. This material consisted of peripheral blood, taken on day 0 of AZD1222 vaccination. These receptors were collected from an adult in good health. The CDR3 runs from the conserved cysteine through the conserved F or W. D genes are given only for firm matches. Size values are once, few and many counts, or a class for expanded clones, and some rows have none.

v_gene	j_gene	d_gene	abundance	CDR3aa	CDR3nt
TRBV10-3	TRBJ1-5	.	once	CAISEQNQPQHF	TGTGCCATCAGTGAACAAAATCAGCCCCAGCATTTT
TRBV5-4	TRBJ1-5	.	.	CASSPDLDQPQHF	TGTGCCAGCAGCCCAGACCTGGACCAGCCCCAGCATTTT
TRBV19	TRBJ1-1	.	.	CASKFGGSNTEAFF	TGTGCCAGTAAGTTCGGGGGGTCGAACACTGAAGCTTTCTTT
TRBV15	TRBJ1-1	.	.	CATSPRGGRDTEAFF	TGTGCCACCAGCCCCCGGGGGGGCAGGGACACTGAAGCTTTCTTT
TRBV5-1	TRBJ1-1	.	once	CASSWGHQNTEAFF	TGCGCCAGCAGCTGGGGACACCAGAACACTGAAGCTTTCTTT
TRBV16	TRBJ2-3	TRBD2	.	CASSHLIRTSGRAGDTQYF	TGTGCCAGCAGCCACCTAATACGGACTAGCGGGAGGGCCGGGGATACGCAGTATTTT
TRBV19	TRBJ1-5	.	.	CASTLWHVGGQPQHF	TGTGCCAGTACCTTATGGCATGTGGGCGGCCAGCCCCAGCATTTT
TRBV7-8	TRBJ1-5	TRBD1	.	CASSTSRTGSYSNQPQHF	TGTGCCAGCAGCACTTCGAGGACAGGATCTTATAGCAATCAGCCCCAGCATTTT
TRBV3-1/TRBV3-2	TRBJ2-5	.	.	CASSQDFWGETQYF	TGTGCCAGCAGCCAAGATTTTTGGGGAGAGACCCAGTACTTC
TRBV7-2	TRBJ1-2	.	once	CASASGGGNYGYTF	TGTGCCAGCGCCTCGGGGGGAGGGAACTATGGCTACACCTTC
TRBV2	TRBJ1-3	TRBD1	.	CASSDRAEGNTIYF	TGTGCCAGCTCGGACAGGGCTGAAGGAAACACCATATATTTT
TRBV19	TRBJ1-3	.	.	CASSIRTAGAGNTIYF	TGTGCCAGTAGTATAAGGACGGCCGGGGCTGGAAACACCATATATTTT
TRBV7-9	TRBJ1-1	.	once	CASSLGEMNTEAFF	TGTGCCAGCAGCTTAGGGGAGATGAACACTGAAGCTTTCTTT
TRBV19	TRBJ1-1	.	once	CASSIAADGTEAFF	TGTGCCAGTAGTATAGCCGCCGACGGGACTGAAGCTTTCTTT
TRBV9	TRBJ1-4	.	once	CASSVGLGQSNEKLFF	TGTGCCAGCAGCGTAGGCCTCGGGCAGAGTAATGAAAAACTGTTTTTT
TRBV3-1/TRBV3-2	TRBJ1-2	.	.	CASSQEGLAEGGYTF	TGTGCCAGCAGCCAAGAAGGGCTGGCGGAGGGGGGCTACACCTTC
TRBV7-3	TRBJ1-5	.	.	CASSQGSNQPQHF	TGTGCCAGCAGCCAAGGATCCAATCAGCCCCAGCATTTT
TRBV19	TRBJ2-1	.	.	CASSTNLGNEQFF	TGTGCCAGTAGTACCAACTTAGGGAATGAGCAGTTCTTC
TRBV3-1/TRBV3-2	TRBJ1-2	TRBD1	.	CASTLGTGNYGYTF	TGTGCCAGCACCCTCGGGACAGGCAACTATGGCTACACCTTC
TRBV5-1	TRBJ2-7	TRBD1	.	CASSLAPGGRYEQYF	TGCGCCAGCAGCTTGGCGCCAGGGGGCCGGTACGAGCAGTACTTC
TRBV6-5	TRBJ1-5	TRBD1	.	CAIRTGPYSNQPQHF	TGTGCCATCCGGACAGGGCCATATAGCAATCAGCCCCAGCATTTT
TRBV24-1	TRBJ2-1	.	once	CATSEKAVDEQFF	TGTGCCACCAGTGAAAAGGCGGTGGATGAGCAGTTCTTC
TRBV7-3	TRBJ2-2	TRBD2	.	CASSPVLAGEVNTGELFF	TGTGCCAGCAGCCCAGTCCTAGCGGGAGAGGTAAACACCGGGGAGCTGTTTTTT
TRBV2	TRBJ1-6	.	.	CASSENSRNSPLHF	TGTGCCAGCAGTGAAAATAGTCGGAATTCACCCCTCCACTTT
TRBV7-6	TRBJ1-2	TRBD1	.	CASSLDGTGTFFNYGYTF	TGTGCCAGCAGCTTAGATGGGACAGGGACCTTCTTTAACTATGGCTACACCTTC
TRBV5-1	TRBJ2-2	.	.	CASSLLSFNTGELFF	TGCGCCAGCAGCTTACTGTCTTTCAACACCGGGGAGCTGTTTTTT
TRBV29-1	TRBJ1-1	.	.	CSGLVNTEAFF	TGCAGCGGACTCGTGAACACTGAAGCTTTCTTT
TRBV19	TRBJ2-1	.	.	CASSIVEGLSYNEQFF	TGTGCCAGTAGTATTGTGGAGGGCCTCTCCTACAATGAGCAGTTCTTC
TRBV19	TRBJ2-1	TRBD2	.	CASSTIAGISNEQFF	TGTGCCAGTAGTACCATAGCGGGAATCAGTAATGAGCAGTTCTTC
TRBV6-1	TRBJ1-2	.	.	CASSEAGRTRGYTF	TGTGCCAGCAGTGAAGCGGGAAGGACGCGGGGCTACACCTTC
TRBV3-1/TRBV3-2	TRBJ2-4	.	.	CASSPVGGIKNIQYF	TGTGCCAGCAGCCCCGTGGGGGGAATCAAAAACATTCAGTACTTC